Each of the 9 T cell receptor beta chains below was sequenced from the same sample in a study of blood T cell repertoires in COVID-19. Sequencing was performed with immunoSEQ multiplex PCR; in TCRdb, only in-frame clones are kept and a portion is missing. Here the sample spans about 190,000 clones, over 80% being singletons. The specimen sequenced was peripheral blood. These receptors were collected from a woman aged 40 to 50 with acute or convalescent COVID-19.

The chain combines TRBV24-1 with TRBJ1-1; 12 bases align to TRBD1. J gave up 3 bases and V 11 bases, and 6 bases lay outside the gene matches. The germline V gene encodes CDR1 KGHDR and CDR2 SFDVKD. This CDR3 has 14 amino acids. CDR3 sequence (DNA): TGTGCCATTTCGGGACAGGGGGCGGACACTGAAGCTTTCTTT. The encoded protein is CAISGQGADTEAFF.

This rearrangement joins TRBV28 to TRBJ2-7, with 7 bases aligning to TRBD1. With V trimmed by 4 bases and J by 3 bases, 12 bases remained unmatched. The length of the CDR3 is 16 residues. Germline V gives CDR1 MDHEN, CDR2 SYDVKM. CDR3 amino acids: CASSSTRQGKGYEQYF. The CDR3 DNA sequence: TGTGCCAGCAGTTCCACCCGACAGGGAAAGGGCTACGAGCAGTACTTC.

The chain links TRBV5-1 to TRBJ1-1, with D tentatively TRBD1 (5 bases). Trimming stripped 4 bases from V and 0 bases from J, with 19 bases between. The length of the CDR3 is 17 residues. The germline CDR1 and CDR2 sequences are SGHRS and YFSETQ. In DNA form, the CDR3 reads TGCGCCAGCAGCCCCGCGGCGGGGGGGAGGTTGAACACTGAAGCTTTCTTT. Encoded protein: CASSPAAGGRLNTEAFF.

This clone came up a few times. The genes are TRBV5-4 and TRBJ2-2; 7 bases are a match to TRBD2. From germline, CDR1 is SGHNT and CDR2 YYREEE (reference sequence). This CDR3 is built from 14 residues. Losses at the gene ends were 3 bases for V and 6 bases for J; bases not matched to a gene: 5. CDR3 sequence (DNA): TGTGCCAGCAGCTCCCCGGGAGGCCCCGGGGAGCTGTTTTTT. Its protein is CASSSPGGPGELFF.

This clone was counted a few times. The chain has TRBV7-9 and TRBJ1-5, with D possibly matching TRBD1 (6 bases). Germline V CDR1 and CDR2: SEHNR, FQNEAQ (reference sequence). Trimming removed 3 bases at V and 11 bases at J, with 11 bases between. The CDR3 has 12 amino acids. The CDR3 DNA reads TGTGCCAGCAGCTTCGATACAGGGACCCAGCATTTT. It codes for CASSFDTGTQHF.

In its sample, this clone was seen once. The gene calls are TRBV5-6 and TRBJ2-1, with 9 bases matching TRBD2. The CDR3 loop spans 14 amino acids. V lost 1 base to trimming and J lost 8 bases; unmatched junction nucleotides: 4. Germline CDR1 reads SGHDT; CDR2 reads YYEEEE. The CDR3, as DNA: TGTGCCAGCAGCTTGCTAGCGGGGACCTATGAGCAGTTCTTC. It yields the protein CASSLLAGTYEQFF. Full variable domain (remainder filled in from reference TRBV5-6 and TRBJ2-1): DAGVTQSPTHLIKTRGQQVTLRCSPKSGHDTVSWYQQALGQGPQFIFQYYEEEERQRGNFPDRFSGHQFPNYSSELNVNALLLGDSALYLCASSLLAGTYEQFFGPGTRLTVL.

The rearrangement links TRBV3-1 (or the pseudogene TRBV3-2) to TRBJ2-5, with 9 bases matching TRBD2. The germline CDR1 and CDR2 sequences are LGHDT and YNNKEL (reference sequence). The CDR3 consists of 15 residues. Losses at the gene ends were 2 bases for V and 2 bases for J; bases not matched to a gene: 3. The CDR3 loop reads CASSQKSGGQETQYF. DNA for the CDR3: TGTGCCAGCAGCCAAAAGAGCGGGGGGCAAGAGACCCAGTACTTC.

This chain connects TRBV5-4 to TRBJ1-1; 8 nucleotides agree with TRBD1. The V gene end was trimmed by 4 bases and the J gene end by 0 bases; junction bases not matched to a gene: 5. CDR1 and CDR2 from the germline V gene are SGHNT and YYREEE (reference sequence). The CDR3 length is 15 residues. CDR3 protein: CASSPGQGLNTEAFF. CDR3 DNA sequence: TGTGCCAGCAGCCCAGGACAGGGTCTGAACACTGAAGCTTTCTTT.

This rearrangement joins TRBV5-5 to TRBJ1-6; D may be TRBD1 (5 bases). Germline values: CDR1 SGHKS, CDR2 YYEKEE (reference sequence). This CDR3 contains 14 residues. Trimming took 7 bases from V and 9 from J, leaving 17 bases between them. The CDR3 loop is CASSSGSIASPLHF. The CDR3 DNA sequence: TGTGCCAGCTCGTCAGGGTCTATTGCTTCACCCCTCCACTTT.